This is a list of T cell receptor beta chains from one sample in a study of T cell repertoires in cytomegalovirus infection. Each CDR3 protein is one row after TCRdb ran MiXCR on the reads. Of roughly 310,000 distinct CDR3 sequences in the sample, roughly 15% were seen once. Sequencing input: PBMCs. The receptor source for this set is a human donor in good health (CMV status not recorded). Some clones in this sample may be carry-over from other donors' samples. CDR3s include the opening cysteine and the closing phenylalanine or tryptophan. Fields, in order: V gene, clone size, D gene, J gene, CDR3 DNA, CDR3 protein. The D gene is left open where the match is weak. Size is stated for part of the rows, as once, few or many counts, or as a class when the clone is expanded.

TRBV27,-,-,TRBJ1-2,TGTGCCAGCAGTCCCAGGAAGGGAGGCTACACCTTC,CASSPRKGGYTF
TRBV5-6,-,TRBD1,TRBJ2-3,TGTGCCAGCAGCTTGGGGTGGACAGGGCCCCAAGATACGCAGTATTTT,CASSLGWTGPQDTQYF
TRBV25-1,few,-,TRBJ2-4,TGTGCCAGCGGAAAGGGGGAGGGAGCCAAAAACATTCAGTACTTC,CASGKGEGAKNIQYF
TRBV6-1,many,-,TRBJ1-4,TGTGCCAGCAGTTTAACAGGGATGGATGAAAAACTGTTTTTT,CASSLTGMDEKLFF
TRBV5-5,-,-,TRBJ2-7,TGTGCCAGCAGCATTACCCCCAGCAGTTACGAGCAGTACTTC,CASSITPSSYEQYF
TRBV12-3/TRBV12-4,many,TRBD1,TRBJ1-2,TGTGCCAGCAGTTTTCGGGACAGGTCAGCCTATGGCTACACCTTC,CASSFRDRSAYGYTF
TRBV11-3,-,TRBD2,TRBJ2-2,TGTGCCAGCAGCTCCAGAGTAGCGGGGGCCGATACCGGGGAGCTGTTTTTT,CASSSRVAGADTGELFF
TRBV19,-,TRBD2,TRBJ2-3,TGTGCCAGTAGTCAGCGGACTAGGTTCACCAGTGTCACTGGCACAGATACGCAGTATTTT,CASSQRTRFTSVTGTDTQYF
TRBV6-5,-,-,TRBJ2-7,TGTGCCAGCAGTCACACAGAGAGCTCCTACGAGCAGTACTTC,CASSHTESSYEQYF
TRBV20-1,-,TRBD1,TRBJ2-7,TGCAGTTCCCAGGGGGAGCCCTACGAGCAGTACTTC,CSSQGEPYEQYF
TRBV7-2,many,TRBD1,TRBJ1-5,TGTGCCAGCAGCCCGGGGACAGGGTATGAGCCCCAGCATTTT,CASSPGTGYEPQHF
TRBV15,few,-,TRBJ2-2,TGTGCCACCAGCAGAGCAGCGGGCACCGGGGAGCTGTTTTTT,CATSRAAGTGELFF
TRBV7-2,many,TRBD1,TRBJ1-2,TGTGCCAGCAGCCGCTCGACAGGGGTAGACTATGGCTACACCTTC,CASSRSTGVDYGYTF
TRBV7-2,-,TRBD1,TRBJ2-3,TGTGCCAGCAGCCCGGGACAGAGTACCACAGATACGCAGTATTTT,CASSPGQSTTDTQYF
TRBV20-1,-,TRBD2,TRBJ2-7,TGCAGTGCTAAAAGAAGGATAGCGGGGGACTACGAGCAGTACTTC,CSAKRRIAGDYEQYF
TRBV7-9,few,TRBD1,TRBJ1-4,TGTGCCAGCAGCCCGCGGGACAGGGGGCGCCCGGCTAATGAAAAACTGTTTTTT,CASSPRDRGRPANEKLFF
TRBV7-2,many,-,TRBJ1-2,TGTGCCAGCAGCTCGAACAGGGATCGTGGCTACACCTTC,CASSSNRDRGYTF
TRBV6-8,-,-,TRBJ2-7,TGTGCCAGCAGTTACTCGAGAGGGACTTCGGTGTACGAGCAGTACTTC,CASSYSRGTSVYEQYF
TRBV7-8,-,TRBD2,TRBJ2-3,TGTGCCAGCAGCTTAGATCGCTCGGGGGGAAGCACAGATACGCAGTATTTT,CASSLDRSGGSTDTQYF
TRBV28,few,-,TRBJ2-7,TGTGCCAGCACCGGATCCCAAACCCGCTCCTACGAGCAGTACTTC,CASTGSQTRSYEQYF
TRBV12-3/TRBV12-4,-,TRBD2,TRBJ2-3,TGTGCCAGCCAGCGGGGGGTCGCCACAGATACGCAGTATTTT,CASQRGVATDTQYF
TRBV7-6,many,-,TRBJ2-3,TGTGCCAGCAGCCCGACGCGGGATACGCAGTATTTT,CASSPTRDTQYF
TRBV4-2,-,-,TRBJ2-3,TGTGCCAGCAGCCAAGTCCGGGGCTTATCTAGCACAGATACGCAGTATTTT,CASSQVRGLSSTDTQYF
TRBV29-1,-,-,TRBJ2-3,TGCAGCGTTGCGGCGCGGGGGCGGGGCACAGATACGCAGTATTTT,CSVAARGRGTDTQYF
TRBV27,-,TRBD2,TRBJ2-2,TGTGCCAGCAGTCCACTAGCGTACGGCGGGGAGCTGTTTTTT,CASSPLAYGGELFF